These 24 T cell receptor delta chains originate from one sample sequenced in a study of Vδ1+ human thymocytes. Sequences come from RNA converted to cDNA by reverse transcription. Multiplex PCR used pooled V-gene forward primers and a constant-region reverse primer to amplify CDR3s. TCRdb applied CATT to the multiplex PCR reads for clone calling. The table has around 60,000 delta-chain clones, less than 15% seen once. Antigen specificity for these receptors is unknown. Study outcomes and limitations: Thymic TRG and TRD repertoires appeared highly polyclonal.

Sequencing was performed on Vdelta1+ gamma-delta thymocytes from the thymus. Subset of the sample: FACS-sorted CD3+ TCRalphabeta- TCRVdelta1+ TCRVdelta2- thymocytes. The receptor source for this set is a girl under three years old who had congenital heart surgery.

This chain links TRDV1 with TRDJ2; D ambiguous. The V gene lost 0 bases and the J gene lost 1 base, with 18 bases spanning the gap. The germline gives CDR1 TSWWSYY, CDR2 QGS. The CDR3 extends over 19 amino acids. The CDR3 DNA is TGTGCTCTTGGGGAACTCCCCCCCAGGAGGTCCGTTTTGACAGCACAACTCTTCTTT. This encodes CALGELPPRRSVLTAQLFF.

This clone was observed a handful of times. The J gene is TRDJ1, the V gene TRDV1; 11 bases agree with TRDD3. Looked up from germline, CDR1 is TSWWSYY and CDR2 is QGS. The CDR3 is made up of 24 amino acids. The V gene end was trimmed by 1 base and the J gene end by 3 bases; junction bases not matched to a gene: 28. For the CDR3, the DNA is TGTGCTCTTGGGGAACAGCTTCACCGCTCCGCGTACTGGGGGATAGAGTGTAGCCCCGATAAACTCATCTTT. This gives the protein CALGEQLHRSAYWGIECSPDKLIF.

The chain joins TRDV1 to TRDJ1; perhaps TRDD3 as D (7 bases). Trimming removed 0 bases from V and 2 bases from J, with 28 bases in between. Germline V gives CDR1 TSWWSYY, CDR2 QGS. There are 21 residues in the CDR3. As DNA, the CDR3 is TGTGCTCTTGGGGAACTCCTCCTACGGGAGCTGGGGGCTTCTTCTACCGATAAACTCATCTTT. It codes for CALGELLLRELGASSTDKLIF.

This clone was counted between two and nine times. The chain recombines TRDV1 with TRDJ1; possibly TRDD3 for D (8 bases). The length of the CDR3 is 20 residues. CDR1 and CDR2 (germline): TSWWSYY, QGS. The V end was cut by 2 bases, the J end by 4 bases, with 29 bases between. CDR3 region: CALGEVFLSYLGIHSDKLIF. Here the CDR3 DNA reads TGTGCTCTTGGGGAAGTATTCCTTTCCTACCTGGGGATACATAGCGATAAACTCATCTTT.

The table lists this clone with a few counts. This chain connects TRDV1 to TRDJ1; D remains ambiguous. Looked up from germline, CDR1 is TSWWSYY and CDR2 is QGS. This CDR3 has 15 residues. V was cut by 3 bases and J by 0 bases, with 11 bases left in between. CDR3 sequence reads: CALGDHPLYTDKLIF. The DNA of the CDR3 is TGTGCTCTTGGGGACCACCCACTCTACACCGATAAACTCATCTTT.

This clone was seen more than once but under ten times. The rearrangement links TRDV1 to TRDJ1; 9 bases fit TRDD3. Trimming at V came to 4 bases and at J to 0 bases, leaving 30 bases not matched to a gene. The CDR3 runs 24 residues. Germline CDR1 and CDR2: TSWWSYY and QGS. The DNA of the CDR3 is TGTGCTCTTGGGGCAAAATGGTCTCCCCATTCGATACTGGGGGAATTGTACTACACCGATAAACTCATCTTT. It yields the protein CALGAKWSPHSILGELYYTDKLIF.

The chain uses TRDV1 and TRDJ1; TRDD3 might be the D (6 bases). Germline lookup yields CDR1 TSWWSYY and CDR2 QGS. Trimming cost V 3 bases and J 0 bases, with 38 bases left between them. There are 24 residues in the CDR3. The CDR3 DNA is TGTGCTCTTGGGGACTCCCCGGGCGAAGTGTACTGGGAGGGGAGCTCACTATACACCGATAAACTCATCTTT. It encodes CALGDSPGEVYWEGSSLYTDKLIF.

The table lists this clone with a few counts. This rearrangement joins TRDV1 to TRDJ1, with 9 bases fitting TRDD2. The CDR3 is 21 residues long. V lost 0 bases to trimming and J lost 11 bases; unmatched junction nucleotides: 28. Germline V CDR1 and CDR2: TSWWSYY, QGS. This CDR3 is CALGELTPSYTGPYRDWRLIF. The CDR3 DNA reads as TGTGCTCTTGGGGAACTAACACCTTCCTACACGGGGCCGTATAGGGACTGGCGGCTCATCTTT.

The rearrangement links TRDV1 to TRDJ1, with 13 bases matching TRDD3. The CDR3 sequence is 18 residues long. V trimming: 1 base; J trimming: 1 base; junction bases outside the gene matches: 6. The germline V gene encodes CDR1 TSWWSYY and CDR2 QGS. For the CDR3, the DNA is TGTGCTCTTGGGGAACAACTGGGGGATACGCGATGCACCGATAAACTCATCTTT. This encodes CALGEQLGDTRCTDKLIF.

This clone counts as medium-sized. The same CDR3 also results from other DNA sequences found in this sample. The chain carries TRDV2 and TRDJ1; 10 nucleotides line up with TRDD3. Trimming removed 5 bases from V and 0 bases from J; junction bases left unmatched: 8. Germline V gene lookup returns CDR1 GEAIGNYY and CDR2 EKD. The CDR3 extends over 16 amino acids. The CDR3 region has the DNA TGTGCCTGTGCGTACTGGGGGATCACGTACACCGATAAACTCATCTTT. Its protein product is CACAYWGITYTDKLIF.

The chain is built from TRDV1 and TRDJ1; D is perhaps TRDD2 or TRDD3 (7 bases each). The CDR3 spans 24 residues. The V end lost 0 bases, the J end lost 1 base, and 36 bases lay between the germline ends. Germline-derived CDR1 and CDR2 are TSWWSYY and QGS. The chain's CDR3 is CALGELSYGLLYWGPKGLTDKLIF. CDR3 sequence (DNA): TGTGCTCTTGGGGAACTTTCCTACGGGCTACTTTACTGGGGCCCTAAAGGCCTCACCGATAAACTCATCTTT.

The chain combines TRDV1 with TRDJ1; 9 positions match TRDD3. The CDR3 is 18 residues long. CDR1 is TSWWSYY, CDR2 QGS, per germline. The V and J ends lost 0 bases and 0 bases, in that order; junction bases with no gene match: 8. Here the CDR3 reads CALGELGDTRFNTDKLIF. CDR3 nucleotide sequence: TGTGCTCTTGGGGAACTAGGGGATACGCGGTTTAACACCGATAAACTCATCTTT.

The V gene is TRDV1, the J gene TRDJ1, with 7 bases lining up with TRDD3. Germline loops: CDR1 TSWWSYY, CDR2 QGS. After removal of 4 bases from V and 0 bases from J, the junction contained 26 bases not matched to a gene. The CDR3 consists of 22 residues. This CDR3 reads CALGAPGGYWGKPMWYTDKLIF. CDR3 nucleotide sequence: TGTGCTCTTGGGGCCCCTGGGGGGTACTGGGGAAAACCAATGTGGTACACCGATAAACTCATCTTT.

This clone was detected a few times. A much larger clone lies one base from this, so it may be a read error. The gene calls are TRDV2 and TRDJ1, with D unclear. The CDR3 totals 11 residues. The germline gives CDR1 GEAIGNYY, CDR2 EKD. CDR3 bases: TGTGCCCGTGACGCGACCTATAAACTCATCTTT. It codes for CARDATYKLIF.

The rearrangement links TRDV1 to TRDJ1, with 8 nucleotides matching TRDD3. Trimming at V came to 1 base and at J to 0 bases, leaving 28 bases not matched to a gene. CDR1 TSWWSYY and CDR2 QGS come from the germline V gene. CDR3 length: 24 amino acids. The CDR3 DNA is TGTGCTCTTGGGGAACAGACCTCCACCCGTACTGGGGGGATGGTGGCTCAGTACACCGATAAACTCATCTTT. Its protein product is CALGEQTSTRTGGMVAQYTDKLIF.

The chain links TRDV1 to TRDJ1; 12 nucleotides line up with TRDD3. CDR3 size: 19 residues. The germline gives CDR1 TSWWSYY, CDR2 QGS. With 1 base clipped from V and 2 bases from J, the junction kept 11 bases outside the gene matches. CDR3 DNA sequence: TGTGCTCTTGGGGAACCTTGGGGAGCTGGGGGATACGGTACCGATAAACTCATCTTT. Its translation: CALGEPWGAGGYGTDKLIF.

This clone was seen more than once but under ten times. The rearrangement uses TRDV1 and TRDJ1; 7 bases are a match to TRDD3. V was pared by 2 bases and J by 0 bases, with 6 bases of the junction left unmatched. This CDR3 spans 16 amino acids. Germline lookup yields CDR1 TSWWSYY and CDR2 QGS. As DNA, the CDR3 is TGTGCTCTTGGGGAAGTCTGGGGGTCCGACACCGATAAACTCATCTTT. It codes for CALGEVWGSDTDKLIF.

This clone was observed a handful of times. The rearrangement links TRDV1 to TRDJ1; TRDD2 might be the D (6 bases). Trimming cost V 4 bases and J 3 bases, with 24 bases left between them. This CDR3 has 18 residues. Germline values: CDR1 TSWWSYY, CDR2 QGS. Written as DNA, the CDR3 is TGTGCTCTTGGGGTACTTACTTCCTTACAAAGTCCCTCCGATAAACTCATCTTT. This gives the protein CALGVLTSLQSPSDKLIF.

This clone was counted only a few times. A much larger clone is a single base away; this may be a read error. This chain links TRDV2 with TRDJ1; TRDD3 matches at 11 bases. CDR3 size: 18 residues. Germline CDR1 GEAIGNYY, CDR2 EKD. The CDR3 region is CARDKDWGIFSYTDKLIF. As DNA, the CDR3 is TGTGCCCGTGACAAGGACTGGGGGATATTTTCGTACACCGATAAACTCATCTTT.

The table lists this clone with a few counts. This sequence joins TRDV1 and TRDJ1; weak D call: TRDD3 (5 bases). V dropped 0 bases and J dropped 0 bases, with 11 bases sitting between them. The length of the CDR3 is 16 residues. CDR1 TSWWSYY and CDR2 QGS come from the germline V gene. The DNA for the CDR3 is TGTGCTCTTGGGGAACTTATCAGGGGGGACACCGATAAACTCATCTTT. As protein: CALGELIRGDTDKLIF.

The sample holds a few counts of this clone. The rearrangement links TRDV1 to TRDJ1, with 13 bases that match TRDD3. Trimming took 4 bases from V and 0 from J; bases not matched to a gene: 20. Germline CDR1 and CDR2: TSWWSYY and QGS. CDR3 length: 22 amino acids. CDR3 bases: TGTGCTCTTGGGGTCGGCCTGCGTTCTAATACTGGGGGATACGGGTACACCGATAAACTCATCTTT. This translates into CALGVGLRSNTGGYGYTDKLIF.

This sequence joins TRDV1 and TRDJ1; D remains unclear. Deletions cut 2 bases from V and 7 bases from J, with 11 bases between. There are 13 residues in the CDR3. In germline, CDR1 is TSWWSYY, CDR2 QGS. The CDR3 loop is CALGEGVPGKLIF. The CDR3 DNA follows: TGTGCTCTTGGGGAAGGAGTCCCTGGTAAACTCATCTTT.

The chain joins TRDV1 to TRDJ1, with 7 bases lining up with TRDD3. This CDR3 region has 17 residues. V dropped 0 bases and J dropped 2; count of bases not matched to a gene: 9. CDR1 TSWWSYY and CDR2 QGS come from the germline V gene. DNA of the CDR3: TGTGCTCTTGGGGAACTAAGGCGTCTGGGGGGGACCGATAAACTCATCTTT. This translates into CALGELRRLGGTDKLIF.

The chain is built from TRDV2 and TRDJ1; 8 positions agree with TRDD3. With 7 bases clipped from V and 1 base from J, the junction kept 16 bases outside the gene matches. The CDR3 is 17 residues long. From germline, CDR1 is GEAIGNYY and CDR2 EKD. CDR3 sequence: CAWQRDTSEGGTDKLIF. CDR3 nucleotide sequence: TGTGCCTGGCAGAGGGATACGTCCGAGGGGGGCACCGATAAACTCATCTTT.